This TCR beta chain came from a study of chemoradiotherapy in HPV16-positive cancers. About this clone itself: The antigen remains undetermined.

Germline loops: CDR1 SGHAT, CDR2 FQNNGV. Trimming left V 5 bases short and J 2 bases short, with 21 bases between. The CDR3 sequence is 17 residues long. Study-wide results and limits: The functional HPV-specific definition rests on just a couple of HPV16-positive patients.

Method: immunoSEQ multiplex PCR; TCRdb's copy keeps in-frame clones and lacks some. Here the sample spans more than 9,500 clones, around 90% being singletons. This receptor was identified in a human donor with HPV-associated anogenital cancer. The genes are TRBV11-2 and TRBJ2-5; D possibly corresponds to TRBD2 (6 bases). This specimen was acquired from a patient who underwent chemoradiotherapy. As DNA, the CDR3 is TGTGCCAGCAGCCCAACTAGGGAGAGGAGGGGACAAGAGACCCAGTACTTC. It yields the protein CASSPTRERRGQETQYF.